The present entry profiles one TCR beta chain with its context. This entry is derived from a study of blood T cell repertoires in COVID-19. The method was immunoSEQ multiplex PCR; TCRdb's version includes in-frame clones alone and lacks a portion of them. This table holds roughly 81,000 clones, approximately 85% found once. The V and J ends lost 3 bases and 7 bases respectively, with 7 bases between them. Germline V gives CDR1 KGHSH, CDR2 LQKENI. The CDR3 spans 12 residues. Material: peripheral blood. This TCR came from an elderly woman with COVID-19, enrolled during active disease. The genes are TRBV18 and TRBJ2-1, with no clear D. The CDR3: CASSPTRNEQFF. The DNA of the CDR3 is TGTGCCAGCTCACCTACGAGGAATGAGCAGTTCTTC.